This TCR beta chain came from a study of blood T cell repertoires in COVID-19. Study-wide context: Material from acute and convalescent COVID-19 was sourced from the United States, Italy and Spain.

Germline V gene lookup returns CDR1 SGHTA and CDR2 FQGTGA. The CDR3 extends over 13 amino acids. Trimming removed 5 bases from V and 8 bases from J; junction bases left unmatched: 4. The method was immunoSEQ multiplex PCR; TCRdb's version includes in-frame clones alone and lacks a portion of them. The data contain about 71,000 clones, about 85% of them singletons. This receptor was obtained from an older man with acute or convalescent COVID-19. The V call is TRBV7-3, the J call TRBJ2-1, with 9 bases fitting TRBD1. Sequenced sample: peripheral blood. The CDR3 region has the DNA TGTGCCAGCAGCGTCGACAGGGGGGATGAGCAGTTCTTC. Protein product: CASSVDRGDEQFF.